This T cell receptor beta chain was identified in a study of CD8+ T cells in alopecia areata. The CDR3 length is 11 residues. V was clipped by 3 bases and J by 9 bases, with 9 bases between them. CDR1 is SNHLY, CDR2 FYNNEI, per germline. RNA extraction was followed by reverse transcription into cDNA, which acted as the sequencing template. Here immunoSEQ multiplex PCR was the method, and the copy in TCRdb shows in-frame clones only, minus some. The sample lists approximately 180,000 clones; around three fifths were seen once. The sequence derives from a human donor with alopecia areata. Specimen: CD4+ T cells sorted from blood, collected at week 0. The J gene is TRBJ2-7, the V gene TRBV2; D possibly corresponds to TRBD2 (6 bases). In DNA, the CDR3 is TGTGCCAGCAGTGATGAAGCGGGGCAGTACTTC. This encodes CASSDEAGQYF.